This T cell receptor beta chain was identified in a study of identical twins. This clonotype was seen repeatedly, ten times or more. This CDR3 has 14 amino acids. Germline V gene sequence: CDR1 SEHNR, CDR2 FQNEAQ (reference sequence). With 5 bases removed from V and 14 bases from J, the gap between germline ends came to 22 bases. TCRdb called the 5' RACE reads again in MiXCR, with one record for every CDR3 protein. The sample lists approximately 300,000 distinct CDR3 sequences, over 8.5% occurring once. This sample also appeared in a second study, on yellow fever vaccine responses in identical twins.

The TCR was taken from a woman in her late teens or twenties in good health. Sequencing used CD8+ T cells sorted from blood. The chain uses TRBV7-9 and TRBJ1-3; D possibly corresponds to TRBD1 (5 bases). The CDR3 sequence is CASSPPVEGWDLYF. The CDR3 DNA sequence: TGTGCCAGCAGCCCCCCGGTTGAGGGCTGGGACCTATATTTT.